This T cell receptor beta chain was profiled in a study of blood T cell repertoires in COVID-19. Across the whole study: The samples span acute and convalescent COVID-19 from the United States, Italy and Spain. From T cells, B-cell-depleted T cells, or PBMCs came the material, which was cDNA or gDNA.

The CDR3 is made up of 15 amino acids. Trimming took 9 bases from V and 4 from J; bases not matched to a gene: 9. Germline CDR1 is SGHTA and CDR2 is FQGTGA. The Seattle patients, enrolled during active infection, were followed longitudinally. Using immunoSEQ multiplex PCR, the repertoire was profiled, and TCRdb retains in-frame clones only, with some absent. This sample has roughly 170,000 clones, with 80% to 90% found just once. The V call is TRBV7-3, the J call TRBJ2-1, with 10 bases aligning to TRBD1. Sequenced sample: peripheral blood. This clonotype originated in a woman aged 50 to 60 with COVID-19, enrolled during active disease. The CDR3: CASSLGQGVYNEQFF. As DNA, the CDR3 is TGTGCCAGTTCGCTAGGACAGGGGGTTTACAATGAGCAGTTCTTC. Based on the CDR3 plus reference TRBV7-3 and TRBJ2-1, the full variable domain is GAGVSQTPSNKVTEKGKYVELRCDPISGHTALYWYRQSLGQGPEFLIYFQGTGAADDSGLPNDRFFAVRPEGSVSTLKIQRTERGDSAVYLCASSLGQGVYNEQFFGPGTRLTVL.